These 32 T cell receptor beta chains originate from one sample sequenced in a study of T cells in Graves' hyperthyroidism and ophthalmopathy. TCR beta CDR3 sequences were amplified from RNA transcripts. The HTBI set primed first-round TCR CDR3 RT-PCR. TCRdb reprocessed the multiplex PCR reads with MiXCR, giving one entry per CDR3 protein. The sample has fewer than 700,000 distinct CDR3 sequences, 15% to 20% seen once. Sequenced material: blood. Receptors originate from a woman aged 30 to 39 with Graves' hyperthyroidism.

The V call is TRBV7-9, the J call TRBJ2-1; possible D gene TRBD1, 5 bases. Germline CDR1 reads SEHNR; CDR2 reads FQNEAQ (reference sequence). The ends were cut back, 11 bases at V and 3 bases at J, with 14 bases in the middle. The CDR3 contains 13 residues. The CDR3 bases are TGTGCCGGCCTCAGGGATCTCTACAATGAGCAGTTCTTC. Protein: CAGLRDLYNEQFF. The variable domain in full, completed from reference TRBV7-9 and TRBJ2-1, reads DTGVSQNPRHKITKRGQNVTFRCDPISEHNRLYWYRQTLGQGPEFLTYFQNEAQLEKSRLLSDRFSAERPKGSFSTLEIQRTEQGDSAMYLCAGLRDLYNEQFFGPGTRLTVL.

This clonotype was found many times. The rearrangement joins TRBV28 to TRBJ2-4, with D perhaps assigned TRBD1 or TRBD2 (6 bases each). Germline V gene sequence: CDR1 MDHEN, CDR2 SYDVKM. CDR3 length: 18 amino acids. Trimming stripped 3 bases from V and 8 bases from J, with 26 bases between. The CDR3 DNA reads as TGTGCCAGCAGTTTGATGGTGGCGGGGCGCGGACAGAGGGACATTCAGTACTTC. Translation: CASSLMVAGRGQRDIQYF.

This clonotype turned up a few times. The chain couples TRBV24-1 to TRBJ2-2; D is tentatively TRBD1 or TRBD2 (6 bases each). V was pared by 5 bases and J by 7 bases, with 10 bases between. Looked up from germline, CDR1 is KGHDR and CDR2 is SFDVKD. The CDR3 has 13 amino acids. This CDR3 is CATSGRGLGELFF. CDR3 bases: TGTGCCACCAGTGGTCGGGGGCTCGGGGAGCTGTTTTTT.

This clonotype was counted ten times or more. The CDR3 is CATREIVIGGNGANVLTF. CDR3 sequence (DNA): TGTGCCACCAGGGAAATAGTGATAGGGGGGAACGGGGCCAACGTCCTGACTTTC. The rearrangement links TRBV7-9 to TRBJ2-6, with D perhaps being TRBD1 or TRBD2 (6 bases each). Trimming took 10 bases from V and 4 from J, leaving 26 bases between them. This CDR3 has 18 residues. Germline values: CDR1 SEHNR, CDR2 FQNEAQ (reference sequence).

This clonotype was observed a handful of times. This chain uses TRBV13 with TRBJ2-1, with D tentatively TRBD1 (5 bases). Germline V gives CDR1 PRHDT, CDR2 FYEKMQ (reference sequence). This CDR3 has 16 residues. Between the trimmed V and J ends, which lost 0 bases and 6 bases, there was a span of 15 bases. The DNA for the CDR3 is TGTGCCAGCAGCTTAGGTTACACAGGTGGGTCCAATGAGCAGTTCTTC. This translates into CASSLGYTGGSNEQFF.

The chain carries TRBV29-1 and TRBJ2-3; 7 nucleotides agree with TRBD2. V lost 6 bases and J lost 9; bases outside the gene matches: 15. The CDR3 covers 14 residues. From germline, CDR1 is SQVTM and CDR2 ANQGSEA. The CDR3 DNA follows: TGCAGCGTCGAAACCCGGACTAGAAGGTACACGCAGTATTTT. Translation gives CSVETRTRRYTQYF.

This clonotype was found a few times. The chain uses TRBV6-1 and TRBJ2-7, with D perhaps TRBD1 (5 bases). The CDR3 extends over 12 amino acids. Trimming stripped 7 bases from V and 5 bases from J, with 12 bases between. Germline V gene sequence: CDR1 MNHNS, CDR2 SASEGT. As DNA, the CDR3 is TGTGCCAGCATGGGCAGGGTTGACGAGCAGTACTTC. Amino acids: CASMGRVDEQYF.

On this clonotype: This sequence may be a read error, since a much larger clone differs from it by one base. The CDR3 ends on some other residue instead of the conserved phenylalanine or tryptophan, so this is likely a read error. The V call is TRBV6-5, the J call TRBJ2-5, with D perhaps TRBD2 (6 bases). Trimming cost V 4 bases and J 4 bases, with 16 bases left between them. The CDR3 runs to 15 residues. Germline V gene sequence: CDR1 MNHEY, CDR2 SVGAGI. This CDR3 is CASSSMGGGTETQYS. Written as DNA, the CDR3 is TGTGCCAGCAGTTCTATGGGGGGTGGTACAGAGACCCAGTACTCC.

This clonotype was seen many times. This chain links TRBV5-1 with TRBJ2-3, with 7 positions matching TRBD2. This CDR3 comprises 13 residues. Germline V gene sequence: CDR1 SGHRS, CDR2 YFSETQ. J gave up 6 bases and V 5 bases, and 6 bases lay outside the gene matches. The CDR3 protein is CASSSSGIDTQYF. The CDR3 bases are TGCGCCAGCAGTTCTAGCGGAATCGATACGCAGTATTTT.

This clonotype was seen a handful of times. V gene TRBV6-2 or TRBV6-3 combines with J gene TRBJ2-1; D not resolved. Looked up from germline, CDR1 is MNHEY and CDR2 is SVGEGT. V was shortened by 8 bases and J by 8 bases, with 19 bases between the two germline ends. The CDR3 spans 14 residues. CDR3 sequence: CASGTLDPRHEQFF. The CDR3 nucleotides are TGTGCCAGCGGTACCCTGGACCCTAGGCATGAGCAGTTCTTC.

A word on this clonotype: A much larger clonotype is one base distant, so this may be a read error. This sequence joins TRBV28 and TRBJ2-2; 9 nucleotides align to TRBD2. Per germline, CDR1 MDHEN and CDR2 SYDVKM. V lost 7 bases, J lost 4 bases, and 1 base stayed unmatched. This CDR3 has 13 residues. CDR3 sequence (DNA): TGTGCCAGCATAGCGGGAGCCACCGGGGAGCTGTTTTTT. Its protein is CASIAGATGELFF.

This clonotype was seen many times. The chain uses TRBV28 and TRBJ2-1, with a tentative D call TRBD1 (5 bases). The CDR3 consists of 17 residues. Germline V CDR1 and CDR2: MDHEN, SYDVKM. V was cut by 5 bases and J by 0 bases, with 17 bases left in between. The CDR3, as DNA: TGTGCCAGCAGTCTCGGACGGACAATGAGCTCCTACAATGAGCAGTTCTTC. Residues: CASSLGRTMSSYNEQFF.

Concerning this clonotype itself: No conserved phenylalanine or tryptophan ends this CDR3, so it is likely a read error. The V call is TRBV24-1, the J call TRBJ2-1, with D tentatively TRBD1 (5 bases). Trimming stripped 1 base from V and 1 base from J, with 7 bases between. Germline V gene sequence: CDR1 KGHDR, CDR2 SFDVKD. This CDR3 has 15 residues. The CDR3 coding sequence is TGTGCCACCAGTGATTTAAGGGGTTCCTACAATGAGCAGTTCCTC. Translation gives CATSDLRGSYNEQFL.

In this sample, this clonotype turned up a few times. The chain employs TRBV11-2 and TRBJ2-2, with D hard to call. CDR3 size: 15 residues. V was pared by 4 bases and J by 0 bases, with 9 bases between. Germline loops: CDR1 SGHAT, CDR2 FQNNGV. The CDR3 DNA reads as TGTGCCAGCAGCTCAAGGCCCGCGAACACCGGGGAGCTGTTTTTT. Protein: CASSSRPANTGELFF.

This clonotype was recorded at least ten times. V is TRBV11-2 and J is TRBJ2-7, with 7 bases fitting TRBD2. Trimming at V came to 4 bases and at J to 5 bases, leaving 8 bases not matched to a gene. CDR3 length: 14 residues. CDR1 SGHAT and CDR2 FQNNGV come from the germline V gene. The DNA for the CDR3 is TGTGCCAGCAGCTCCCCGTCCGGGGGGAACGAGCAGTACTTC. Translation gives CASSSPSGGNEQYF. Combining the CDR3 with reference TRBV11-2 and TRBJ2-7 gives the whole variable domain EAGVAQSPRYKIIEKRQSVAFWCNPISGHATLYWYQQILGQGPKLLIQFQNNGVVDDSQLPKDRFSAERLKGVDSTLKIQPAKLEDSAVYLCASSSPSGGNEQYFGPGTRLTVT.

The sample holds many counts of this clonotype. The V and J genes are TRBV11-2 and TRBJ2-7, with D perhaps TRBD1 or TRBD2 (5 bases each). V lost 4 bases and J lost 0, with 25 bases in between. The germline V gene has CDR1 SGHAT and CDR2 FQNNGV. The CDR3 has 19 amino acids. The CDR3 coding sequence is TGTGCCAGCAGCTCCCTAGGCCCTCTTGGGGGTCCAAGCTCCTACGAGCAGTACTTC. The encoded protein is CASSSLGPLGGPSSYEQYF.

This clonotype was seen repeatedly, ten times or more. This chain connects TRBV5-1 to TRBJ2-7; D perhaps matches TRBD2 (6 bases). The V gene's germline CDR1 is SGHRS and CDR2 YFSETQ. Trimming took 1 base from V and 1 from J, leaving 18 bases between them. There are 17 residues in the CDR3. CDR3 DNA: TGCGCCAGCAGCTTGATCGGGGGAACATCTAGTTCCTACGAGCAGTACTTC. Translation gives CASSLIGGTSSSYEQYF.

The V and J genes are TRBV19 and TRBJ2-1, with 7 bases matching TRBD1. The junction had 9 bases not matched to a gene; V was cut back by 4 bases and J by 9 bases. The CDR3 spans 14 residues. Germline CDR1 is LNHDA and CDR2 is SQIVND (reference sequence). CDR3 protein: CASSKTGMNTEQFF. DNA for the CDR3: TGTGCCAGTAGTAAGACAGGGATGAACACTGAGCAGTTCTTC.

In its sample, this clonotype was seen once. Relative to the germline gene, one junction end is altered; a read error may explain this. The chain has TRBV28 and TRBJ2-7, with 12 bases matching TRBD2. The germline V gene encodes CDR1 MDHEN and CDR2 SYDVKM. The CDR3 consists of 20 residues. The CDR3 DNA is TGTGCCACCAGTTTTAAAAAACTAGCGGGAGGCCGAATTCTTACCTACGAGCAGTACTTC. It is translated as CATSFKKLAGGRILTYEQYF. Full variable domain (remainder filled in from reference TRBV28 and TRBJ2-7): DVKVTQSSRYLVKRTGEKVFLECVQDMDHENMFWYRQDPGLGLRLIYFSYDVKMKEKGDIPEGYSVSREKKERFSLILESASTNQTSMYLCATSFKKLAGGRILTYEQYFGPGTRLTVT.

This clonotype was observed at least ten times. The genes are TRBV5-1 and TRBJ1-1, with a tentative D call TRBD1 (5 bases). V was pared by 0 bases and J by 5 bases, with 14 bases between. CDR1 SGHRS and CDR2 YFSETQ come from the germline V gene. The CDR3 is 15 residues long. Written as DNA, the CDR3 is TGCGCCAGCAGCTTGGCCTATGGGGGGAGGACTGAAGCTTTCTTT. This gives the protein CASSLAYGGRTEAFF.

V is TRBV20-1 and J is TRBJ1-2; no clear D gene. Germline assignment: CDR1 DFQATT and CDR2 SNEGSKA (reference sequence). V dropped 4 bases and J dropped 2 bases, with 5 bases sitting between them. The CDR3 is 11 residues long. CDR3 DNA: TGCAGTGCTAATGCGAACTATGGCTACACCTTC. Protein product: CSANANYGYTF.

Details on this clonotype: With a much larger clone just one base away, this may be a read error. The CDR3 end shows no conserved phenylalanine or tryptophan, and so a read error is likely. The chain recombines TRBV18 with TRBJ1-1; D not resolved. Trimming pared 3 bases from V and 5 bases from J, leaving 16 bases between. Germline V gene lookup returns CDR1 KGHSH and CDR2 LQKENI. This CDR3 contains 15 residues. CDR3 in amino acids: CASSPTGMVQTEAFL. In DNA form, the CDR3 reads TGTGCCAGCTCACCCACCGGGATGGTTCAGACTGAAGCTTTCCTT.

This clonotype appeared a few times. The gene calls are TRBV7-2 and TRBJ1-5; tentative D call: TRBD1 (5 bases). The CDR3 covers 14 residues. Germline loops: CDR1 SGHTA, CDR2 FQGNSA. V shed 3 bases and J shed 7 bases, with 13 bases lying between them. CDR3 sequence reads: CASSFLGPRQPQHF. As DNA, the CDR3 is TGTGCCAGCAGCTTCCTGGGGCCTCGGCAGCCCCAGCATTTT.

Only a few counts were recorded for this clonotype. This chain links TRBV6-5 with TRBJ2-1; D gene unclear. V lost 2 bases and J 7 bases, leaving 15 bases between the germline ends. This CDR3 is 15 amino acids long. The V gene's germline CDR1 is MNHEY and CDR2 SVGAGI. The CDR3 loop reads CASSYRSPYLNEQFF. In DNA, the CDR3 is TGTGCCAGCAGTTACCGTAGCCCATATTTAAATGAGCAGTTCTTC.

This clonotype was observed at least ten times. The V and J genes are TRBV11-3 and TRBJ2-7, with a weak D call TRBD1 (6 bases). CDR1 SGHNT and CDR2 YENEEA come from the germline V gene. V gave up 4 bases and J gave up 3 bases, with 13 bases separating them. This CDR3 comprises 14 residues. CDR3 in amino acids: CASSSEDRIYEQYF. The CDR3 region has the DNA TGTGCCAGCAGCTCCGAGGACAGAATCTACGAGCAGTACTTC.

This clonotype was observed at least ten times. The chain recombines TRBV6-5 with TRBJ1-2; no firm D call. The CDR3 has 15 residues. Trimming removed 0 bases at V and 8 bases at J, with 16 bases between. The germline V gene encodes CDR1 MNHEY and CDR2 SVGAGI. The chain's CDR3 is CASSYSSSRKGGYTF. The CDR3 nucleotides read TGTGCCAGCAGTTACTCGTCTTCCAGAAAAGGAGGCTACACCTTC.

This clonotype was observed at least ten times. The V and J genes are TRBV2 and TRBJ2-4; D is tentatively TRBD1 or TRBD2 (5 bases each). This CDR3 spans 15 amino acids. CDR1 SNHLY and CDR2 FYNNEI come from the germline V gene. V lost 3 bases and J lost 7, with 16 bases in between. The CDR3 bases are TGTGCCAGCAGTGACCCCGGGGCCCTCCGGAACATTCAGTACTTC. Translating it yields CASSDPGALRNIQYF. Based on the CDR3 plus reference TRBV2 and TRBJ2-4, the full variable domain is EPEVTQTPSHQVTQMGQEVILRCVPISNHLYFYWYRQILGQKVEFLVSFYNNEISEKSEIFDDQFSVERPDGSNFTLKIRSTKLEDSAMYFCASSDPGALRNIQYFGAGTRLSVL.

This clonotype was detected ten times or more. The V gene is TRBV30, the J gene TRBJ2-1; maybe TRBD1 (5 bases). The CDR3 sequence is 13 residues long. Trimming removed 2 bases from V and 8 bases from J, with 13 bases in between. CDR1 is GTSNPN and CDR2 is SVGIG in the germline V gene (reference sequence). CDR3 sequence reads: CAWSLGVVDEQFF. CDR3 nucleotide sequence: TGTGCCTGGAGTCTAGGGGTCGTTGATGAGCAGTTCTTC. Using reference TRBV30 and TRBJ2-1 for the parts outside the CDR3, the full variable domain is SQTIHQWPATLVQPVGSPLSLECTVEGTSNPNLYWYRQAAGRGLQLLFYSVGIGQISSEVPQNLSASRPQDRQFILSSKKLLLSDSGFYLCAWSLGVVDEQFFGPGTRLTVL.

The sample holds a few counts of this clonotype. The chain joins TRBV6-1 to TRBJ1-2, with 8 bases aligning to TRBD1. CDR1 and CDR2 (germline): MNHNS, SASEGT. This CDR3 region has 14 residues. V dropped 0 bases and J dropped 6; count of bases not matched to a gene: 3. CDR3 nucleotides: TGTGCCAGCAGTGAAGCACCAGGGGGCAATGGCTACACCTTC. Translated, it gives CASSEAPGGNGYTF.

This clonotype has ten or more counts. The chain couples TRBV27 to TRBJ2-5; weak D call: TRBD2 (5 bases). CDR1 MNHEY and CDR2 SMNVEV come from the germline V gene (reference sequence). The length of the CDR3 is 15 residues. V gave up 0 bases and J gave up 0 bases, with 8 bases separating them. The CDR3 region is CASSLSPDYQETQYF. Here the CDR3 DNA reads TGTGCCAGCAGTTTATCCCCGGACTACCAAGAGACCCAGTACTTC.

This clonotype occurred many times. The V call is TRBV7-2, the J call TRBJ2-3; 7 bases fit TRBD2. J was trimmed by 4 bases and V by 1 base; bases with no gene match: 2. Germline V gene data show CDR1 as SGHTA and CDR2 as FQGNSA. CDR3 length equals 14 residues. The CDR3 spells CASSLERGPDTQYF. The CDR3 DNA reads TGTGCCAGCAGCTTAGAGCGGGGACCAGATACGCAGTATTTT.

This clonotype turned up a few times. The V gene is TRBV7-9, the J gene TRBJ2-2; the match to TRBD1 covers 9 bases. Germline-derived CDR1 and CDR2 are SEHNR and FQNEAQ (reference sequence). V lost 7 bases, J lost 5 bases, and 5 bases stayed unmatched. The CDR3 sequence is 14 residues long. The CDR3 coding sequence is TGTGCCAGCAAGGGGACAGGGAATACCGGGGAGCTGTTTTTT. Residues: CASKGTGNTGELFF.